The 22 T cell receptor beta chains listed next were all sequenced from one sample in a study of memory CD4+ T cells and cytomegalovirus serostatus. The sort gate was single viable CD3+CD4+CD8-CD45RO+ cells for memory CD4+ T cells. TCRdb keeps only in-frame clones here, not all; method: immunoSEQ multiplex PCR. This sample has tens of thousands of clones; approximately 86% occur once, and the top ten carry about 0.5%. The sequenced material came from memory CD4+ T cells from blood. The receptors come from an adult in good health and CMV-seronegative. Some clones in this sample may be carry-over from other donors' samples.

This clone was found once. The chain is built from TRBV11-1 and TRBJ1-2; D unclear. CDR3 size: 13 residues. V was pared by 1 base and J by 4 bases, with 7 bases between. The germline gives CDR1 SGHAT, CDR2 FQDESV (reference sequence). The CDR3 loop is CASSLDGRYGYTF. CDR3 coding DNA: TGTGCCAGCAGCTTAGACGGCCGCTATGGCTACACCTTC.

This chain connects TRBV7-2 to TRBJ1-2, with TRBD1 matching over 7 bases. The germline gives CDR1 SGHTA, CDR2 FQGNSA. Trimming took 6 bases from V and 7 from J; bases not matched to a gene: 11. The CDR3 sequence is 14 residues long. The CDR3 sequence is CASSREGARFGYTF. As DNA, the CDR3 is TGTGCCAGCAGTCGCGAGGGGGCGCGGTTTGGCTACACCTTC.

The chain carries TRBV19 and TRBJ1-2; D might be TRBD1 (6 bases). The V gene's germline CDR1 is LNHDA and CDR2 SQIVND (reference sequence). The CDR3 is made up of 15 amino acids. Deletions cut 7 bases from V and 6 bases from J, with 21 bases between. The CDR3 loop reads CASTRRGRGDNGYTF. The CDR3 DNA sequence: TGTGCCAGTACCAGGCGGGGGCGAGGCGATAATGGCTACACCTTC.

The V gene is TRBV9, the J gene TRBJ2-2; possibly TRBD1 or TRBD2 for D (5 bases each). Germline V gives CDR1 SGDLS, CDR2 YYNGEE. Trimming removed 0 bases from V and 4 bases from J, with 10 bases in between. This CDR3 has 15 amino acids. CDR3 residues: CASSVGVGTTGELFF. The CDR3 DNA is TGTGCCAGCAGCGTAGGGGTAGGGACCACCGGGGAGCTGTTTTTT.

This clone was observed once. The chain employs TRBV6-1 and TRBJ2-3; no reliable D call. The CDR3 runs 13 residues. Germline CDR1 reads MNHNS; CDR2 reads SASEGT. Trimming removed 7 bases from V and 3 bases from J, with 11 bases in between. For the CDR3, the DNA is TGTGCCAGCACTCGAAAAGGGACAGATACGCAGTATTTT. Translating it yields CASTRKGTDTQYF.

The chain links TRBV5-1 to TRBJ2-7; TRBD2 matches at 7 bases. The length of the CDR3 is 15 residues. The germline CDR1 and CDR2 sequences are SGHRS and YFSETQ. Trimming removed 4 bases from V and 0 bases from J; junction bases left unmatched: 7. DNA for the CDR3: TGCGCCAGCAGCCTGGGGACTACCGACTCCTACGAGCAGTACTTC. Its protein product is CASSLGTTDSYEQYF.

This clone was observed once. J is TRBJ1-3 and V is TRBV6-1, with a tentative D call TRBD1 (6 bases). Deletions cut 6 bases from V and 3 bases from J, with 15 bases between. This CDR3 has 15 amino acids. CDR1 is MNHNS and CDR2 is SASEGT in the germline V gene. This chain's CDR3 is CASSYTGTSGNTIYF. CDR3 nucleotides: TGTGCCAGCAGCTACACAGGGACTAGTGGAAACACCATATATTTT.

The chain is built from TRBV27 and TRBJ1-2, with D perhaps matching TRBD1 (5 bases). Germline V lookup: CDR1 MNHEY, CDR2 SMNVEV (reference sequence). V gave up 5 bases and J gave up 7 bases, with 14 bases separating them. The CDR3 covers 13 residues. CDR3 region: CASSPNTGGGYTF. In DNA form, the CDR3 reads TGTGCCAGCAGTCCGAACACAGGAGGTGGCTACACCTTC.

This clone has only a few counts. The V gene is TRBV29-1, the J gene TRBJ2-4; D possibly corresponds to TRBD2 (6 bases). CDR3 size: 12 residues. Germline CDR1 is SQVTM and CDR2 is ANQGSEA. Trimming stripped 4 bases from V and 7 bases from J, with 11 bases between. The CDR3 is CSVVGGLNIQYF. The CDR3 DNA sequence: TGCAGCGTTGTCGGAGGGTTGAACATTCAGTACTTC.

The DNA of the CDR3 is TGTGCCAGCAGCTCCGGGAGACAGGACTATGGCTACACCTTC. Translation gives CASSSGRQDYGYTF. V gene TRBV7-8 combines with J gene TRBJ1-2; tentative D call: TRBD1 (6 bases). V dropped 4 bases and J dropped 3 bases, with 12 bases sitting between them. The CDR3 loop spans 14 amino acids. Germline-derived CDR1 and CDR2 are SGHVS and FQNEAQ. The full variable domain, completed using reference TRBV7-8 and TRBJ1-2, is GAGVSQSPRYKVAKRGQDVALRCDPISGHVSLFWYQQALGQGPEFLTYFQNEAQLDKSGLPSDRFFAERPEGSVSTLKIQRTQQEDSAVYLCASSSGRQDYGYTFGSGTRLTVV.

Regarding this clone: This sample includes further DNA sequences coding for the same CDR3. The rearrangement links TRBV12-5 to TRBJ2-5; D ambiguous. V was trimmed by 3 bases and J by 3 bases, leaving 2 bases between them. This CDR3 has 11 amino acids. The germline V gene encodes CDR1 LGHNT and CDR2 FRNRAP. CDR3 sequence: CASGLEETQYF. The CDR3, as DNA: TGTGCTAGTGGTTTAGAAGAGACCCAGTACTTC. Variable domain in full (rest from reference TRBV12-5 and TRBJ2-5): DARVTQTPRHKVTEMGQEVTMRCQPILGHNTVFWYRQTMMQGLELLAYFRNRAPLDDSGMPKDRFSAEMPDATLATLKIQPSEPRDSAVYFCASGLEETQYFGPGTRLLVL.

J is TRBJ2-1 and V is TRBV7-6; D possibly corresponds to TRBD1 (5 bases). Germline-derived CDR1 and CDR2 are SGHVS and FNYEAQ. The CDR3 contains 16 residues. The V gene lost 3 bases and the J gene lost 6 bases, with 18 bases spanning the gap. CDR3 DNA sequence: TGTGCCAGCAGCTTTGGAAACGCCCCAGGGCCCAATGAGCAGTTCTTC. It encodes CASSFGNAPGPNEQFF. The complete variable domain, with remaining parts taken from reference TRBV7-6 and TRBJ2-1, reads GAGVSQSPRYKVTKRGQDVALRCDPISGHVSLYWYRQALGQGPEFLTYFNYEAQQDKSGLPNDRFSAERPEGSISTLTIQRTEQRDSAMYRCASSFGNAPGPNEQFFGPGTRLTVL.

V usage is TRBV28 and J usage is TRBJ1-5; no clear D. The CDR3 has 15 residues. Germline lookup yields CDR1 MDHEN and CDR2 SYDVKM. V lost 6 bases to trimming and J lost 0 bases, with 12 bases between them. CDR3 sequence (DNA): TGTGCCAGCAGCGACATAGGGAATAGCAATCAGCCCCAGCATTTT. Translation gives CASSDIGNSNQPQHF.

The chain employs TRBV5-4 and TRBJ2-3; 7 bases fit TRBD2. The CDR3 totals 15 residues. Trimming removed 4 bases from V and 3 bases from J; junction bases left unmatched: 8. CDR1 is SGHNT, CDR2 YYREEE, per germline (reference sequence). CDR3 sequence reads: CASSAGGRRTDTQYF. In DNA form, the CDR3 reads TGTGCCAGCAGCGCGGGCGGGAGAAGGACAGATACGCAGTATTTT.

This chain connects TRBV29-1 to TRBJ1-2; D is unresolved. The germline CDR1 and CDR2 sequences are SQVTM and ANQGSEA. Trimming took 2 bases from V and 3 from J, leaving 13 bases between them. The length of the CDR3 is 14 residues. CDR3 DNA: TGCAGCGTTGAAAGCCTCCCCCGGCACTATGGCTACACCTTC. This gives the protein CSVESLPRHYGYTF.

The genes are TRBV5-1 and TRBJ2-2; a possible D gene is TRBD1 (8 bases). The CDR3 consists of 16 residues. The V end lost 4 bases, the J end lost 0 bases, and 13 bases lay between the germline ends. Looked up from germline, CDR1 is SGHRS and CDR2 is YFSETQ. Here the CDR3 DNA reads TGCGCCAGCAGCGACACAGGGGGGGCGAACACCGGGGAGCTGTTTTTT. Amino acid sequence: CASSDTGGANTGELFF.

The rearrangement links TRBV28 to TRBJ2-5, with TRBD1 as a possible D gene (6 bases). The CDR3 is 14 amino acids. V was shortened by 6 bases and J by 4 bases, with 15 bases between the two germline ends. In germline, CDR1 is MDHEN, CDR2 SYDVKM. In nucleotides, the CDR3 is TGTGCCAGCAGGTCCGGGACAAGGGGAGAGACCCAGTACTTC. Translating it yields CASRSGTRGETQYF.

V usage is TRBV18 and J usage is TRBJ2-7; D remains ambiguous. Trimming pared 6 bases from V and 5 bases from J, leaving 11 bases between. The CDR3 loop spans 12 amino acids. The germline gives CDR1 KGHSH, CDR2 LQKENI. The DNA of the CDR3 is TGTGCCAGCTCGGGCAGTGGAAACGAGCAGTACTTC. Translated, it gives CASSGSGNEQYF.

This clone is a singleton in its sample. V and J are TRBV5-6 and TRBJ2-5, with D perhaps matching TRBD1 (6 bases). Germline-derived CDR1 and CDR2 are SGHDT and YYEEEE. CDR3 length: 13 amino acids. V was cut by 3 bases and J by 2 bases, with 8 bases left in between. DNA for the CDR3: TGTGCCAGCAGCTCGGGACAACAAGAGACCCAGTACTTC. This translates into CASSSGQQETQYF.

The V and J genes are TRBV7-2 and TRBJ2-3; 11 nucleotides line up with TRBD2. CDR3 length equals 15 residues. The V gene's germline CDR1 is SGHTA and CDR2 FQGNSA. Trimming cost V 3 bases and J 6 bases; bases outside gene matches: 5. The CDR3 bases are TGTGCCAGCAGCTTCATAGCGGGAGGGACCGATACGCAGTATTTT. This gives the protein CASSFIAGGTDTQYF.

This sequence joins TRBV4-3 and TRBJ1-5; 7 nucleotides align to TRBD1. Germline loops: CDR1 LGHNA, CDR2 YSLEER. V lost 4 bases and J lost 2; bases outside the gene matches: 20. The CDR3 runs to 20 residues. CDR3 DNA: TGCGCCAGCAGCCGAGACAGAACCAGGGGGAGTTCGTCAGGCAATCAGCCCCAGCATTTT. Translated, it gives CASSRDRTRGSSSGNQPQHF.

The genes are TRBV28 and TRBJ2-7, with D perhaps matching TRBD2 (7 bases). This CDR3 is built from 16 residues. The germline V and J ends were trimmed by 2 bases and 0 bases, with 14 bases remaining between them. Germline CDR1 MDHEN, CDR2 SYDVKM. CDR3 amino acids: CASSLGGARSSYEQYF. The CDR3 DNA follows: TGTGCCAGCAGTTTAGGGGGGGCCCGCAGCTCCTACGAGCAGTACTTC.